This TCR beta chain appears in the sequencing data of a study of T cells in Graves' hyperthyroidism and ophthalmopathy. Whole-study results and caveats: Most thyroid-expanded clonotypes above 0.001 were also found in blood.

Amplified regions were TCR beta CDR3 sequences from RNA transcripts. HTBI primers drove first-round RT-PCR of the TCR CDR3. MiXCR, run by TCRdb on the multiplex PCR reads, gives a single entry per CDR3 protein. Of around 350,000 distinct CDR3 sequences detected, 15% to 20% appear once; the ten largest clones hold 3.5% to 4%. J lost 6 bases, V lost 6 bases, and 5 bases had no gene match. The CDR3 is made up of 12 amino acids. Germline CDR1 is PRHDT and CDR2 is FYEKMQ (reference sequence). This clonotype came up many times. Its antigen is currently unknown. The chain links TRBV13 to TRBJ2-7, with 7 positions matching TRBD1. The sample comprised blood. This receptor was taken from a woman aged 18 to 35 with Graves' hyperthyroidism. CDR3 coding DNA: TGTGCCAGCAGTACAGGGGACGTCGAGCAGTACTTC. Its protein product is CASSTGDVEQYF. The full variable domain, in which reference TRBV13 and TRBJ2-7 provide the parts outside the CDR3, is AAGVIQSPRHLIKEKRETATLKCYPIPRHDTVYWYQQGPGQDPQFLISFYEKMQSDKGSIPDRFSAQQFSDYHSELNMSSLELGDSALYFCASSTGDVEQYFGPGTRLTVT.